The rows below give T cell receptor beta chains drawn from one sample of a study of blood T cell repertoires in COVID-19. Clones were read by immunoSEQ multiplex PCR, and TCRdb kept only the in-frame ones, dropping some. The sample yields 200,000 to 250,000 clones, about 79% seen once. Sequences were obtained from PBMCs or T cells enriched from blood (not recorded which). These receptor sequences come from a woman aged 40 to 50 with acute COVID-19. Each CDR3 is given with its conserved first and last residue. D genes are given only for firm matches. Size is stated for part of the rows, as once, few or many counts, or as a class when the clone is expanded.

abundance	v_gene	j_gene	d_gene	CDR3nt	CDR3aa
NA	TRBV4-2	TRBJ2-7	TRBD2	TGTGCCAGCAGCCAAGATCCAAGCGGGAGCTCCTACGAGCAGTACTTC	CASSQDPSGSSYEQYF
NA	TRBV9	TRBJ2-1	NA	TGTGCCAGCAGCCCCTCAGGAGGTGCCTACAATGAGCAGTTCTTC	CASSPSGGAYNEQFF
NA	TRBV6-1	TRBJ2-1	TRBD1	TGTGCCAGCAGGGACAGGGGGTATGATGAGCAGTTCTTC	CASRDRGYDEQFF
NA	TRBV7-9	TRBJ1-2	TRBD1	TGTGCCAGCAGCTTATCTGACAGGGGGAGGTCTGGCTACACCTTC	CASSLSDRGRSGYTF
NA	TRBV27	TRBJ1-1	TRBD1	TGTGCCAGCAGTCTGGGACAGACCACTGAAGCTTTCTTT	CASSLGQTTEAFF
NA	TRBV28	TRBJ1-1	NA	TGTGCCAGCAGTGGGGGGAGGTGGATGAACACTGAAGCTTTCTTT	CASSGGRWMNTEAFF
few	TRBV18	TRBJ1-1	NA	TGTGCCAGCTCACCAACGGTATGGGCCAGGGGAAGTGGTACCACTGAAGCTTTCTTT	CASSPTVWARGSGTTEAFF
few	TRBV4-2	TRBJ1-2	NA	TGTGCCAGCAGCCAAGGGCACAGACAGGCTAACTATGGCTACACCTTC	CASSQGHRQANYGYTF
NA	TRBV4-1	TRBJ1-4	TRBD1	TGCGCCAGCAGCCAGGACAACAGGGGAGCTAATGAAAAACTGTTTTTT	CASSQDNRGANEKLFF
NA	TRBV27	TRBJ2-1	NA	TGTGCCAGCAGTCCCGTGGAGGGCGCCTACAATGAGCAGTTCTTC	CASSPVEGAYNEQFF
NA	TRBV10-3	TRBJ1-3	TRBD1	TGTGCCATTCGGGACAGGTCTGGAAACACCATATATTTT	CAIRDRSGNTIYF
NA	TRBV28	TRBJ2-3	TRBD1	TGTGCCAGCAGTTTATTGGACAGGGTTCGCACAGATACGCAGTATTTT	CASSLLDRVRTDTQYF
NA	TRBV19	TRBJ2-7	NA	TGTGCCAGTGTGTCCTATCCGGGACAGCGGGAGCGAAACTACGAGCAGTACTTC	CASVSYPGQRERNYEQYF
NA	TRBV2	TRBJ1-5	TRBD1	TGTGCCAGCAGTGAAGAGGGACAGCGCAATCAGCCCCAGCATTTT	CASSEEGQRNQPQHF
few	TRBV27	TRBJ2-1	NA	TGTGCCAGCAGTTTATCGCCCAGGGGAGAGCAGTTCTTC	CASSLSPRGEQFF
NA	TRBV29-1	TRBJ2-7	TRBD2	TGCAGCGTTGAGGGCGGGGGATCCTACGAGCAGTACTTC	CSVEGGGSYEQYF
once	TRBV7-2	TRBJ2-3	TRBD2	TGTGCCAGCAGCTACCAGGGACTAGCGGCTCATACGCAGTATTTT	CASSYQGLAAHTQYF
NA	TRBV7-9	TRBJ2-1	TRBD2	TGTGCCAGCAGCTCAGGGCGACTAGCGGGGCGCAATGAGCAGTTCTTC	CASSSGRLAGRNEQFF
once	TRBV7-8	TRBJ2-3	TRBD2	TGTGCCAGCAGCTTAGGTACGACTAGCGGACTTAGCACAGATACGCAGTATTTT	CASSLGTTSGLSTDTQYF
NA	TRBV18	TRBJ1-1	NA	TGTGCCAGCTCACCACAAACGACAGTTAACACTGAAGCTTTCTTT	CASSPQTTVNTEAFF
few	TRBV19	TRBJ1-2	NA	TGTGCCAGTAGCTCGGACACCTATGGCTACACCTTC	CASSSDTYGYTF
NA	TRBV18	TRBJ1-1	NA	TGTGCCAGCTCACCTAGGACAGAACCTATGGGCACTGAAGCTTTCTTT	CASSPRTEPMGTEAFF
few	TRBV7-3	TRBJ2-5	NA	TGTGCCAGCAGCCCTTCCCAGGGGGAGACCCAGTACTTC	CASSPSQGETQYF
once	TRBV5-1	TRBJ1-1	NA	TGCGCCAGCAGTTATAGGACAGACAAGTCGAACACTGAAGCTTTCTTT	CASSYRTDKSNTEAFF
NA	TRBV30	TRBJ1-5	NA	TGTGCCTGGGACCGCACCCGAGATCAGCCCCAGCATTTT	CAWDRTRDQPQHF
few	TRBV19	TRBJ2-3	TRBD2	TGTGCCAGTAGTATTACGACTAGCCAGAGCACAGATACGCAGTATTTT	CASSITTSQSTDTQYF
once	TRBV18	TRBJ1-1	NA	TGTGCCAGCTCAACCGGGTACCCTGAAGCTTTCTTT	CASSTGYPEAFF
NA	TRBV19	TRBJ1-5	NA	TGTGCCAGTAGATGGGGCGGTACTAGCAATCAGCCCCAGCATTTT	CASRWGGTSNQPQHF
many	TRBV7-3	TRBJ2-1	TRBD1	TGTGCCAGCAGCCCGGGACAGGGACACAATGAGCAGTTCTTC	CASSPGQGHNEQFF
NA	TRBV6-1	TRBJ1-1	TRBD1	TGTGCCAGCAGTGAATGGCAGGGGGCGAACACTGAAGCTTTCTTT	CASSEWQGANTEAFF
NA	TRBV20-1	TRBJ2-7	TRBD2	TGCAGTGCGGCCGGGACTAGCGGGCTAACCTTC	CSAAGTSGLTF
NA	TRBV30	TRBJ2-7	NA	TGTGCCTGGAGCGAAGGGGGAATCGAGCAGTACTTC	CAWSEGGIEQYF
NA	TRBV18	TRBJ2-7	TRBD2	TGTGCCAGCTCCCCCGGGACTACCTACGAGCAGTACTTC	CASSPGTTYEQYF
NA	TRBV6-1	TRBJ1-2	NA	TGTGCCAGCAGTGAACCCCGCAGGGATGGCTACACCTTC	CASSEPRRDGYTF
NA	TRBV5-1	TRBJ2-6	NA	TGCGCCAGCAGCGAGACAGCCTCTGGGGCCAACGTCCTGACTTTC	CASSETASGANVLTF
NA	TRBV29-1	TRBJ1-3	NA	TGCAGCGTTGAATCGAGTTTTGGAAACACCATATATTTT	CSVESSFGNTIYF
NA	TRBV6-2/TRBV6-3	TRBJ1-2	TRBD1	TGTGCCAGCAGTATTTCAGGGGGTTACGCGTGGGACACCTTC	CASSISGGYAWDTF
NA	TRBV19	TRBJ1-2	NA	TGTGCCAGTAGTCCCAGGGTCTCTAACTATGGCTACACCTTC	CASSPRVSNYGYTF
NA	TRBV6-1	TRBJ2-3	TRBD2	TGTGCCAGCAGTGACGGGTGGGCTAGCGGCGCCACAGATACGCAGTATTTT	CASSDGWASGATDTQYF
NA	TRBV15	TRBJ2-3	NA	TGTGCCACCAGCAGAGATTTGGGCAGAAGCACAGATACGCAGTATTTT	CATSRDLGRSTDTQYF
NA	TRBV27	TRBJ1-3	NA	TGTGCCAGCAGTTTCGGAGGGCCTGGAAACACCATATATTTT	CASSFGGPGNTIYF